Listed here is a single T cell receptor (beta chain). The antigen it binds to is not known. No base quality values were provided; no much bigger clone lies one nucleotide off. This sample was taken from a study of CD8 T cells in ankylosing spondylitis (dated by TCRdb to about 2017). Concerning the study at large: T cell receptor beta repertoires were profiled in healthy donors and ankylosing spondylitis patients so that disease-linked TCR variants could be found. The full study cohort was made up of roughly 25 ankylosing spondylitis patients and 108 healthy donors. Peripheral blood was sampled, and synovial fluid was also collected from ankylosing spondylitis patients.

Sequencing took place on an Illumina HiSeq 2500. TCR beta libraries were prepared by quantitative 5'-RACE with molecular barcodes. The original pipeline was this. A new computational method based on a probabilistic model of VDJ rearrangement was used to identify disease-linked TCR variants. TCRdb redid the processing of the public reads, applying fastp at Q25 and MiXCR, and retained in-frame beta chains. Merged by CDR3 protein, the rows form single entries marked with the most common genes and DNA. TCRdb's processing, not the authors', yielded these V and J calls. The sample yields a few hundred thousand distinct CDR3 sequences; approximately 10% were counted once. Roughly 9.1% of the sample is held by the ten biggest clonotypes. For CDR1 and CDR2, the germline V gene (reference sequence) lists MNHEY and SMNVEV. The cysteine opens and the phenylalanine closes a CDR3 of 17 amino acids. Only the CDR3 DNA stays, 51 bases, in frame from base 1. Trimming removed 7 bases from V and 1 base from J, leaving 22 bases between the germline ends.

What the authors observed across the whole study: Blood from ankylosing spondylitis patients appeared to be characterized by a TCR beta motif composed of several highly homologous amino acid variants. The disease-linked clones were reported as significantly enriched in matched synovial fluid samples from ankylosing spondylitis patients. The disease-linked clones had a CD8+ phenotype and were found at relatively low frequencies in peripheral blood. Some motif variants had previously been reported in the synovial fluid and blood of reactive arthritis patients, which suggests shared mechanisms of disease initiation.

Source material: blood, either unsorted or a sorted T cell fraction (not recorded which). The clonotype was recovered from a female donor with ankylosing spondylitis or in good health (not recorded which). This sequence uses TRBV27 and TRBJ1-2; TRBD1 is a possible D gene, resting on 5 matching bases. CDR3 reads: CASTMRVRETVNYGYTF. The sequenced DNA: TGTGCCAGCACCATGCGGGTCAGGGAAACAGTTAACTATGGCTACACCTTC.